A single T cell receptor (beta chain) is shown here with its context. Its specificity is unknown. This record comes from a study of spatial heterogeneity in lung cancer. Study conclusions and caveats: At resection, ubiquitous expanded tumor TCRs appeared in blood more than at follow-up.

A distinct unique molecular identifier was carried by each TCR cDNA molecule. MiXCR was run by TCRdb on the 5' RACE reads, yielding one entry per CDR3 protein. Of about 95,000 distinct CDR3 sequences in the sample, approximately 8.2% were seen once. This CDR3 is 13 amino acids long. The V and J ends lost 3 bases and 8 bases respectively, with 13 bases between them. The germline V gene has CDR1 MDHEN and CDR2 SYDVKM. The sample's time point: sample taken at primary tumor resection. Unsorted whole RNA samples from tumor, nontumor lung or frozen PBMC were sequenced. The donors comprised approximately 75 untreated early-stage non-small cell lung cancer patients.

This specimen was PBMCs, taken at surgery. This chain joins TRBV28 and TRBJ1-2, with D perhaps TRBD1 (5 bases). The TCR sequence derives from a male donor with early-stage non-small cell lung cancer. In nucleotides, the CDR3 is TGTGCCAGCAGTTTGCGGGGACGTGGGGGCTACACCTTC. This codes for CASSLRGRGGYTF.